A selection of T cell receptor beta chains follows, all from one sample in a study of blood T cell repertoires in COVID-19. Generated by immunoSEQ multiplex PCR, the TCRdb table keeps only in-frame clones and is missing some. Seen here are 160,000 or so clones, roughly 82% observed once, and the top ten hold about 15%. The sequenced material came from PBMCs or T cells enriched from blood (not recorded which). The receptors come from a man aged 45-65 years who had recovered from COVID-19. Each CDR3 is given with its conserved first and last residue. Each record gives: V gene, J gene, D gene, clone size, CDR3 protein, CDR3 DNA. D genes are given only for firm matches. Clone size is stated in some rows and not others, as once, few, many or a class when expanded.

V: TRBV28; J: TRBJ1-6; D: NA; size: NA; CDR3: CASSRFGVGSPLHF; DNA: TGTGCCAGCAGCCGATTCGGGGTTGGTTCACCCCTCCACTTT
V: TRBV2; J: TRBJ2-1; D: NA; size: NA; CDR3: CASSGQGWNEQFF; DNA: TGTGCCAGCAGTGGGCAGGGTTGGAATGAGCAGTTCTTC
V: TRBV28; J: TRBJ2-5; D: NA; size: NA; CDR3: CASSLLQETQYF; DNA: TGTGCCAGCAGTTTACTACAAGAGACCCAGTACTTC
V: TRBV11-3; J: TRBJ2-1; D: TRBD2; size: NA; CDR3: CASSTGLAGGDEQFF; DNA: TGTGCCAGCAGCACGGGACTAGCGGGGGGGGATGAGCAGTTCTTC
V: TRBV7-8; J: TRBJ1-5; D: TRBD1; size: NA; CDR3: CASSLRTGTPQHF; DNA: TGTGCCAGCAGCTTACGGACAGGGACGCCCCAGCATTTT
V: TRBV7-8; J: TRBJ1-2; D: NA; size: NA; CDR3: CASSLGNWASGYTF; DNA: TGTGCCAGCAGCTTAGGGAATTGGGCGAGTGGCTACACCTTC
V: TRBV30; J: TRBJ1-1; D: NA; size: NA; CDR3: CAWLPGTTNTEAFF; DNA: TGTGCCTGGCTCCCTGGGACAACGAACACTGAAGCTTTCTTT
V: TRBV6-1; J: TRBJ1-1; D: NA; size: NA; CDR3: CASSELLGGTEAFF; DNA: TGTGCCAGCAGTGAATTGCTGGGGGGCACTGAAGCTTTCTTT
V: TRBV27; J: TRBJ1-5; D: TRBD1; size: NA; CDR3: CASSIGQGGQPQHF; DNA: TGTGCCAGCAGTATTGGACAGGGTGGTCAGCCCCAGCATTTT
V: TRBV18; J: TRBJ2-1; D: TRBD2; size: NA; CDR3: CASSPKQTSSFNEQFF; DNA: TGTGCCAGCTCACCAAAACAGACTAGCTCCTTTAATGAGCAGTTCTTC
V: TRBV7-8; J: TRBJ1-2; D: NA; size: NA; CDR3: CASSRGGAGGYTF; DNA: TGTGCCAGCAGCCGGGGGGGGGCTGGAGGCTACACCTTC
V: TRBV19; J: TRBJ2-7; D: TRBD1; size: NA; CDR3: CASSGTGNEQYF; DNA: TGTGCCAGCTCCGGGACAGGGAACGAGCAGTACTTC
V: TRBV7-8; J: TRBJ2-3; D: TRBD1; size: once; CDR3: CASSWPIRDRASDTQYF; DNA: TGTGCCAGCAGCTGGCCCATCCGGGACAGGGCGTCAGATACGCAGTATTTT
V: TRBV6-6; J: TRBJ2-7; D: NA; size: NA; CDR3: CASTGHVNEQYF; DNA: TGTGCCAGTACCGGACACGTAAACGAGCAGTACTTC
V: TRBV6-5; J: TRBJ1-3; D: TRBD1; size: NA; CDR3: CASSYGTDGNTIYF; DNA: TGTGCCAGCAGTTACGGGACAGATGGAAACACCATATATTTT
V: TRBV4-1; J: TRBJ2-1; D: TRBD2; size: once; CDR3: CASSPPGLVVNEQFF; DNA: TGCGCCAGCAGCCCCCCGGGACTAGTGGTAAATGAGCAGTTCTTC
V: TRBV10-1; J: TRBJ1-4; D: NA; size: NA; CDR3: CASSERWAGVKLFF; DNA: TGCGCCAGCAGTGAGCGGTGGGCAGGGGTAAAACTGTTTTTT
V: TRBV2; J: TRBJ1-2; D: TRBD1; size: NA; CDR3: CASSDDRDGYTF; DNA: TGTGCCAGCAGTGATGACAGGGATGGCTACACCTTC
V: TRBV6-6; J: TRBJ1-4; D: TRBD1; size: NA; CDR3: CASSLQGASNEKLFF; DNA: TGTGCCAGCAGTCTACAGGGGGCGTCTAATGAAAAACTGTTTTTT
V: TRBV7-9; J: TRBJ2-2; D: NA; size: NA; CDR3: CASSLGSGFYTGELFF; DNA: TGTGCCAGCAGCTTAGGATCGGGGTTCTACACCGGGGAGCTGTTTTTT